This passage covers 32 T cell receptor beta chains from one sample sequenced in a study of CD8+ T cells in alopecia areata. The authors extracted RNA and reverse transcribed it into cDNA as the sequencing template. Profiling relied on immunoSEQ multiplex PCR, and the TCRdb table lists in-frame clones only, not all of them. The table records around 200,000 clones, about three fifths of them present only once. Treatment denoted: oral pan-JAK inhibitor, 5-10 mg twice daily. Here the sequenced sample was CD8+ T cells sorted from blood, taken at week 24, from a patient treated with tofacitinib. The receptors derive from a human donor with alopecia areata.

This clone was picked up a small number of times. The chain links TRBV6-1 to TRBJ1-5; TRBD1 agrees at 12 bases. The V and J ends lost 3 bases and 0 bases, in that order; junction bases with no gene match: 9. The CDR3 consists of 19 residues. The germline V gene has CDR1 MNHNS and CDR2 SASEGT. The CDR3 loop is CASSDRDRGLLYSNQPQHF. CDR3 DNA sequence: TGTGCCAGCAGTGACCGGGACAGGGGGCTATTATATAGCAATCAGCCCCAGCATTTT.

This clone was observed a handful of times. CDR3 in amino acids: CASGAGQDTGELFF. The CDR3 nucleotides read TGTGCCTCAGGCGCCGGACAAGACACCGGGGAGCTGTTTTTT. The chain uses TRBV10-3 and TRBJ2-2; D is perhaps TRBD1 (5 bases). The CDR3 has 14 residues. Trimming took 11 bases from V and 3 from J, leaving 16 bases between them. The germline V gene encodes CDR1 ENHRY and CDR2 SYGVKD.

J is TRBJ2-2 and V is TRBV7-7, with D possibly being TRBD1 or TRBD2 (6 bases each). Trimming took off 10 bases at V and 4 bases at J, with 13 bases between the two ends. The CDR3 totals 13 residues. Germline CDR1 SSHAT, CDR2 FNYEAQ (reference sequence). The chain's CDR3 is CATRGPVTGELFF. The CDR3, as DNA: TGTGCCACCCGGGGGCCCGTCACCGGGGAGCTGTTTTTT.

This clone showed up just a few times. The gene calls are TRBV19 and TRBJ2-2; no clear D gene. CDR3 length: 11 amino acids. Germline CDR1 is LNHDA and CDR2 is SQIVND (reference sequence). The V end lost 9 bases, the J end lost 9 bases, and 11 bases lay between the germline ends. The CDR3 region has the DNA TGTGCCAGCACGCTTGGCAGGGAGCTGTTTTTT. It codes for CASTLGRELFF.

The gene calls are TRBV5-6 and TRBJ1-2; 7 nucleotides match TRBD1. Germline CDR1 reads SGHDT; CDR2 reads YYEEEE. The CDR3 is 12 residues long. The ends lost 7 bases at V and 7 bases at J; junction bases unmatched: 7. The CDR3 here is CASEGARLGYTF. The DNA of the CDR3 is TGTGCCAGCGAGGGGGCGCGACTTGGCTACACCTTC.

This chain uses TRBV15 with TRBJ2-3, with D perhaps assigned TRBD1 or TRBD2 (5 bases each). V gave up 5 bases and J gave up 0 bases, with 15 bases separating them. The CDR3 is 16 amino acids. The germline CDR1 and CDR2 sequences are LNHNV and YYDKDF (reference sequence). CDR3 DNA: TGTGCCACCAGCGACCGGGACCGCACTAGCACAGATACGCAGTATTTT. Translating it yields CATSDRDRTSTDTQYF.

The chain recombines TRBV29-1 with TRBJ2-5; possibly TRBD1 or TRBD2 for D (7 bases each). The DNA end is a closer match to TRBJ2-7, so the J assignment may be wrong. The germline CDR1 and CDR2 sequences are SQVTM and ANQGSEA. This CDR3 spans 13 amino acids. The CDR3 nucleotides are TGCAGCGGTCTGGCAGGGGGGGCCTACGAGCAGTACTTC. Amino acids: CSGLAGGAYEQYF.

This sequence joins TRBV6-6 and TRBJ1-4; no clear D. The CDR3 has 14 amino acids. V was cut by 5 bases and J by 8 bases, with 15 bases left in between. Germline V gene data show CDR1 as MNHNY and CDR2 as SVGAGI (reference sequence). CDR3 in amino acids: CASSPLAGREKLFF. For the CDR3, the DNA is TGTGCCAGCAGTCCCCTGGCTGGGAGGGAAAAACTGTTTTTT.

The chain uses TRBV5-1 and TRBJ2-3; TRBD2 aligns across 7 bases. This CDR3 is built from 16 residues. V lost 0 bases, J lost 0 bases, and 4 bases stayed unmatched. Per germline, CDR1 SGHRS and CDR2 YFSETQ. The CDR3 bases are TGCGCCAGCAGCTTGGGACCAGCGGGGAGCACAGATACGCAGTATTTT. This codes for CASSLGPAGSTDTQYF.

In this sample, this clone turned up once. The chain couples TRBV5-6 to TRBJ2-3, with D possibly matching TRBD2 (7 bases). V lost 5 bases and J 4 bases, leaving 14 bases between the germline ends. Germline loops: CDR1 SGHDT, CDR2 YYEEEE. The CDR3 sequence is 14 residues long. This chain's CDR3 is CASRPGGQSDTQYF. CDR3 DNA sequence: TGTGCCAGCAGACCCGGGGGGCAGTCAGATACGCAGTATTTT.

This sequence joins TRBV13 and TRBJ2-1, with TRBD2 matching over 8 bases. The CDR3 runs to 15 residues. From germline, CDR1 is PRHDT and CDR2 FYEKMQ (reference sequence). With 3 bases clipped from V and 8 bases from J, the junction kept 9 bases outside the gene matches. The CDR3 sequence is CASSFSGEYTYEQFF. The CDR3 nucleotides read TGTGCCAGCAGCTTTAGCGGGGAGTACACTTATGAGCAGTTCTTC.

This clone has a handful of counts. As DNA, the CDR3 is TGTGCCAGCAGCACGGGGACAGCCTATAATTCACCCCTCCACTTT. Protein sequence: CASSTGTAYNSPLHF. V and J are TRBV7-9 and TRBJ1-6, with 7 bases matching TRBD1. Germline trimming cut 5 bases from V and 2 bases from J; bases unmatched to any gene: 3. Germline CDR1 reads SEHNR; CDR2 reads FQNEAQ (reference sequence). CDR3 length: 15 amino acids.

The V call is TRBV29-1, the J call TRBJ2-1, with TRBD1 identical over 8 bases. Germline V gene data show CDR1 as SQVTM and CDR2 as ANQGSEA. The trim removed 0 bases at V and 8 bases at J, leaving 12 bases unmatched. CDR3 length: 16 residues. CDR3 nucleotides: TGCAGCGTTGAAGATCTTCCGGACAGGGTGGCTGATGAGCAGTTCTTC. Its translation is CSVEDLPDRVADEQFF.

V usage is TRBV5-6 and J usage is TRBJ2-2, with a tentative D call TRBD1 (6 bases). Germline V gene data show CDR1 as SGHDT and CDR2 as YYEEEE. V was trimmed by 6 bases and J by 0 bases, leaving 12 bases between them. The CDR3 has 15 residues. CDR3 sequence (DNA): TGTGCCAGCACTGTGGACAGATCGAACACCGGGGAGCTGTTTTTT. It yields the protein CASTVDRSNTGELFF.

This chain uses TRBV4-1 with TRBJ1-5; 8 bases are a match to TRBD1. The CDR3 is 15 residues long. Trimming at V came to 0 bases and at J to 4 bases, leaving 2 bases not matched to a gene. Germline CDR1 is MGHRA and CDR2 is YSYEKL. CDR3 sequence reads: CASSQEDRVNQPQHF. The CDR3, as DNA: TGCGCCAGCAGCCAAGAGGACAGGGTTAATCAGCCCCAGCATTTT.

This clone was counted between two and nine times. The genes are TRBV5-5 and TRBJ2-5, with D possibly TRBD1 on 5 matching bases. V shed 4 bases and J shed 3 bases, with 10 bases lying between them. Germline V CDR1 and CDR2: SGHKS, YYEKEE (reference sequence). CDR3 length equals 13 residues. The CDR3: CASSADIKETQYF. CDR3 DNA sequence: TGTGCCAGCAGCGCGGACATTAAAGAGACCCAGTACTTC.

The V and J genes are TRBV28 and TRBJ2-2; TRBD2 is a possible D gene (6 bases). Trimming removed 7 bases from V and 1 base from J, with 16 bases in between. Germline-derived CDR1 and CDR2 are MDHEN and SYDVKM. The CDR3 loop spans 16 amino acids. DNA for the CDR3: TGTGCCAGCACCGATTTGGGGGGAGAGAACACCGGGGAGCTGTTTTTT. This translates into CASTDLGGENTGELFF.

The chain couples TRBV7-9 to TRBJ1-1; D perhaps matches TRBD1 (5 bases). V shed 6 bases and J shed 3 bases, with 11 bases lying between them. CDR3 length equals 13 residues. CDR1 is SEHNR and CDR2 is FQNEAQ in the germline V gene (reference sequence). The CDR3 DNA reads TGTGCCAGCAGTTCCAGGGTGGACACTGAAGCTTTCTTT. Its translation is CASSSRVDTEAFF. Together with reference TRBV7-9 and TRBJ1-1, the CDR3 gives the full variable domain: DTGVSQNPRHKITKRGQNVTFRCDPISEHNRLYWYRQTLGQGPEFLTYFQNEAQLEKSRLLSDRFSAERPKGSFSTLEIQRTEQGDSAMYLCASSSRVDTEAFFGQGTRLTVV.

This rearrangement joins TRBV30 to TRBJ2-3; 8 bases align to TRBD1. There are 15 residues in the CDR3. V gave up 1 base and J gave up 2 bases; unmatched junction bases: 5. Germline CDR1 GTSNPN, CDR2 SVGIG (reference sequence). CDR3 nucleotides: TGTGCCTGGAGTGGGGGGACAGGCCTCACAGATACGCAGTATTTT. As protein: CAWSGGTGLTDTQYF.

V gene TRBV27 combines with J gene TRBJ1-2; the D gene is possibly TRBD1 (6 bases). Trimming cost V 8 bases and J 7 bases, with 14 bases left between them. The germline CDR1 and CDR2 sequences are MNHEY and SMNVEV (reference sequence). The CDR3 has 12 residues. CDR3 sequence: CASLSGDGGYTF. CDR3 coding DNA: TGTGCCAGCTTATCAGGGGATGGTGGCTACACCTTC.

This clone has only one observation. This sequence joins TRBV6-5 and TRBJ2-2; D is unclear. The CDR3 loop spans 13 amino acids. CDR1 and CDR2 from the germline V gene are MNHEY and SVGAGI. V shed 0 bases and J shed 6 bases, with 5 bases lying between them. The CDR3 nucleotides are TGTGCCAGCAGTTACTCGTGGGCCGGGGAGCTGTTTTTT. It encodes CASSYSWAGELFF.

This chain uses TRBV19 with TRBJ1-1, with D unresolved. V was clipped by 3 bases and J by 4 bases, with 6 bases between them. The length of the CDR3 is 12 residues. CDR1 and CDR2 from the germline V gene are LNHDA and SQIVND (reference sequence). The CDR3 DNA sequence: TGTGCCAGTAGTATCGCGAGCACTGAAGCTTTCTTT. Protein sequence: CASSIASTEAFF.

The CDR3 nucleotides are TGTGCCAGCAGACGAGGAGCAGGGGCGGGTGGCTACACCTTC. Encoded protein: CASRRGAGAGGYTF. The V gene is TRBV25-1, the J gene TRBJ1-2, with D possibly being TRBD1 (6 bases). The CDR3 spans 14 residues. Germline-derived CDR1 and CDR2 are MGHDK and SYGVNS. The V and J ends lost 6 bases and 7 bases respectively, with 18 bases between them.

In its sample, this clone was seen a few times. The rearrangement joins TRBV7-9 to TRBJ2-7, with D possibly called TRBD1 or TRBD2 (6 bases each). From germline, CDR1 is SEHNR and CDR2 FQNEAQ (reference sequence). Trimming removed 3 bases at V and 5 bases at J, with 17 bases between. The CDR3 has 15 residues. The CDR3 sequence is CASSFLGRGADEQYF. Here the CDR3 DNA reads TGTGCCAGCAGCTTCCTAGGAAGGGGGGCGGACGAGCAGTACTTC.

This clone occurred once. V usage is TRBV30 and J usage is TRBJ2-2, with a weak D call TRBD2 (5 bases). Germline CDR1 GTSNPN, CDR2 SVGIG (reference sequence). The CDR3 has 13 amino acids. V lost 7 bases, J lost 2 bases, and 11 bases lay in between. CDR3 in DNA: TGTGCCTACCTACGGGGTAACACCGGGGAGCTGTTTTTT. Translating it yields CAYLRGNTGELFF.

The CDR3 DNA is TGCGCCAGCAGCCAAGATTCGGTAGCCAAAAACATTCAGTACTTC. This codes for CASSQDSVAKNIQYF. The chain recombines TRBV4-1 with TRBJ2-4; D gene unclear. The CDR3 consists of 15 residues. Germline CDR1 reads MGHRA; CDR2 reads YSYEKL. V was shortened by 0 bases and J by 0 bases, with 6 bases between the two germline ends.

Turning to this clone: The sample carries other DNA sequences with the same CDR3. V gene TRBV5-1 combines with J gene TRBJ2-7; no firm D call. Germline V gives CDR1 SGHRS, CDR2 YFSETQ. This CDR3 spans 13 amino acids. V was trimmed by 0 bases and J by 4 bases, leaving 8 bases between them. CDR3 sequence (DNA): TGCGCCAGCAGCTTGGGGCAGAGTTACGAGCAGTACTTC. Translation gives CASSLGQSYEQYF. Looking up the rest from reference TRBV5-1 and TRBJ2-7 gives the full variable domain: KAGVTQTPRYLIKTRGQQVTLSCSPISGHRSVSWYQQTPGQGLQFLFEYFSETQRNKGNFPGRFSGRQFSNSRSEMNVSTLELGDSALYLCASSLGQSYEQYFGPGTRLTVT.

V gene TRBV9 combines with J gene TRBJ2-5, with D perhaps TRBD1 or TRBD2 (5 bases each). V dropped 4 bases and J dropped 1 base, with 11 bases sitting between them. The germline CDR1 and CDR2 sequences are SGDLS and YYNGEE. This CDR3 is 14 amino acids long. The CDR3: CASSFTGTQETQYF. CDR3 sequence (DNA): TGTGCCAGCAGCTTTACCGGGACCCAAGAGACCCAGTACTTC.

This clone showed up just a few times. The chain carries TRBV2 and TRBJ2-1; TRBD2 agrees at 12 bases. V lost 8 bases to trimming and J lost 6 bases; unmatched junction nucleotides: 5. This CDR3 has 14 residues. Germline V gene data show CDR1 as SNHLY and CDR2 as FYNNEI. DNA for the CDR3: TGTGCCAGCTTTTGGACTAGCGGGGTCAATGAGCAGTTCTTC. It yields the protein CASFWTSGVNEQFF. Full variable domain (rest looked up from reference TRBV2 and TRBJ2-1): EPEVTQTPSHQVTQMGQEVILRCVPISNHLYFYWYRQILGQKVEFLVSFYNNEISEKSEIFDDQFSVERPDGSNFTLKIRSTKLEDSAMYFCASFWTSGVNEQFFGPGTRLTVL.

The chain employs TRBV5-4 and TRBJ2-5, with 10 bases fitting TRBD2. From germline, CDR1 is SGHNT and CDR2 YYREEE (reference sequence). The CDR3 has 15 residues. With V trimmed by 7 bases and J by 5 bases, 11 bases remained unmatched. Written as DNA, the CDR3 is TGTGCCAGCCACGACTCAGCGGGGGGGCGGGAGACCCAGTACTTC. It yields the protein CASHDSAGGRETQYF.

The chain couples TRBV7-2 to TRBJ2-3; 12 bases agree with TRBD2. The J segment lost 8 bases and the V segment lost 5 bases, leaving 14 bases of the junction unmatched. CDR3 length: 17 residues. Germline V gene lookup returns CDR1 SGHTA and CDR2 FQGNSA. CDR3 loop: CASSEGLILAGGPTQYF. In DNA, the CDR3 is TGTGCCAGCAGCGAAGGGCTAATTCTAGCGGGGGGGCCTACGCAGTATTTT.

This chain links TRBV30 with TRBJ2-7, with D possibly matching TRBD1 (6 bases). V lost 5 bases to trimming and J lost 3 bases, with 14 bases between them. The CDR3 has 13 residues. Germline assignment: CDR1 GTSNPN and CDR2 SVGIG (reference sequence). The CDR3: CAWGPRGFYEQYF. CDR3 DNA sequence: TGTGCCTGGGGGCCAAGGGGGTTCTACGAGCAGTACTTC.